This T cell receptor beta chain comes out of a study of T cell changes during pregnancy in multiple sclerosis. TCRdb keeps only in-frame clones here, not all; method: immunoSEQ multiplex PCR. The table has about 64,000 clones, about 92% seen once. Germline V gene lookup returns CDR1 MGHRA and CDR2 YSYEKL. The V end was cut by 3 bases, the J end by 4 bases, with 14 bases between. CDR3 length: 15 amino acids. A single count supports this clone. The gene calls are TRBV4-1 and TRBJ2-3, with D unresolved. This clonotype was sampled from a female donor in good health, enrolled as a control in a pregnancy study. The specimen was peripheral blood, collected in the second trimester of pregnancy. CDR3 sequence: CASSQILLPADTQYF. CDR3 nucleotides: TGCGCCAGCAGCCAGATCCTCTTACCGGCAGATACGCAGTATTTT.